This TCR beta chain was sequenced during a study of yellow fever vaccine responses in identical twins. Study-wide results and limits: The authors reported partly convergent, partly personalized vaccine responses in identical twins.

MiXCR, applied by TCRdb to the RT-PCR reads, yields one record per CDR3 protein. The data show 20,000 to 25,000 distinct CDR3 sequences, roughly 80% seen once. Germline V gives CDR1 SGHNT, CDR2 YENEEA. V was clipped by 7 bases and J by 0 bases, with 15 bases between them. The CDR3 runs 15 residues. Details on this clonotype: The antigen is unknown.

V usage is TRBV11-3 and J usage is TRBJ2-5; D remains unclear. The starting material was T cells from blood (PBMCs), unsorted or a sorted subset (not recorded which), obtained before or after yellow fever vaccination (not recorded which). This TCR was recovered from a woman between 18 and 30 years old who received the yellow fever vaccine. The CDR3 sequence is CASTDYQRDQETQYF. The CDR3 nucleotides are TGTGCCAGCACCGATTACCAAAGAGACCAAGAGACCCAGTACTTC.